This T cell receptor (beta chain) derives from a study of blood T cell repertoires in COVID-19 (dated by TCRdb to 2018 to 2020). Concerning the study at large: The collaborator samples originated in the United States, Italy and Spain and spanned the acute and convalescent phases of COVID-19. The prospective study material was composed of cDNA or gDNA derived from T cells, B-cell-depleted T cells, or PBMCs. Samples were obtained from the ongoing ImmuneRACE study (first 160 participants) and from 1,254 subjects provided by 6 global collaborators. Subjects who had been exposed to COVID-19, were actively infected with it, or had recovered from it provided the deeply sampled blood TCRbeta repertoires that made up the dataset. Where available, HLA class I and class II types were obtained from metadata supplied by the sample provider rather than from assay-based typing. A freely available public database, intended as a resource for researchers studying the immune response to SARS-CoV-2, is where the repertoires were released. A de-identified subject ID, COVID-19 status, age in years and sex were almost always included in the sample metadata. Summary of the overall study and its limitations: The quantity of clinical and demographic metadata differed by source and by participant and was supplied without curation.

TCRbeta CDR3 regions were amplified from genomic DNA using the immunoSEQ Assay, a bias-controlled multiplex PCR. Per the source publication's procedure: The number of nucleated cells in each sample was estimated from the amplification of reference gene primers within the assay. Sequence reads were collapsed and filtered to measure the absolute abundance of every unique TCRbeta CDR3 rearrangement. Productive Simpson clonality was computed per sample as the square root of Simpson's diversity index over productive rearrangements. TCRdb's version of the immuneACCESS table is confined to in-frame rearrangements and falls short of the full clone set. An unresolved V gene accounts for under half of the shortfall where checked; the remainder is of unknown origin. V, J and clone size are taken as reported in that table, and D and trimming were inferred from the DNA itself. The sample profile shows about 130,000 clones; approximately 88% of them were found once. The ten largest clones add up to about 9.3% of the sample.

Points on this clone: The specificity of this receptor is unknown. Per-base qualities were not stored, and no clone one base away is much larger.

The collaborating institutions used their own protocols to collect whole blood in K2EDTA tubes. For TCRbeta analysis, collaborators shipped samples as frozen whole blood, isolated PBMCs, or DNA extracted from either of those sample types. The TCR sequence derives from a middle-aged man with acute or convalescent COVID-19. Sequenced: peripheral blood.

The DNA sequence is TGCGCCAGCAGCTCACAGGGACCTCCTGAAAAACTGTTTTTT. Its protein is CASSSQGPPEKLFF. The sequence links TRBV5-1 to TRBJ1-4, with TRBD1 tentatively as D gene (6 bases match). The germline V gene encodes CDR1 SGHRS and CDR2 YFSETQ. Inclusive of the bounding cysteine and phenylalanine, the CDR3 is 14 residues long. Only the CDR3 region is kept as DNA, spanning 42 bases read in frame from base 1. The trim is 3 bases for V and 7 bases for J, with a gap of 13 bases between the germline ends.